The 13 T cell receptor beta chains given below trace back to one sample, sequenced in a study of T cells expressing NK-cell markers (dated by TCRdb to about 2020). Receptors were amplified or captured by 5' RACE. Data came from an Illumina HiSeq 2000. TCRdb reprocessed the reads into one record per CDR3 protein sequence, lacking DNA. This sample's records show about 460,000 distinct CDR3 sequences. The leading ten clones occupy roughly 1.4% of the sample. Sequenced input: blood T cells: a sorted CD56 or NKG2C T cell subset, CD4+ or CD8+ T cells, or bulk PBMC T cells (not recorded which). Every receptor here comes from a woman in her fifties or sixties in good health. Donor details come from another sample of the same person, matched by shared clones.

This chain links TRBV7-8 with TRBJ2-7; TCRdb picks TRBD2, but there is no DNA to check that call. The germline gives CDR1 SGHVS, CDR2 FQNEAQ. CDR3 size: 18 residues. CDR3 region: CASSLAGTSGLFTYEQYF.

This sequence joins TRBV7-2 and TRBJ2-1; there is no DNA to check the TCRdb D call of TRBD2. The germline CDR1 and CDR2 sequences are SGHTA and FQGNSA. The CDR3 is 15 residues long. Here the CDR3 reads CASSSGGRGYNEQFF.

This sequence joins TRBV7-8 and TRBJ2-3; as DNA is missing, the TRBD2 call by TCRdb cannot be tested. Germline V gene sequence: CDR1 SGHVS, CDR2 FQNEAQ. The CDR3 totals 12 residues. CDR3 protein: CASGRKSDTQYF. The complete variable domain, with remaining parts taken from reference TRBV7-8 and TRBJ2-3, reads GAGVSQSPRYKVAKRGQDVALRCDPISGHVSLFWYQQALGQGPEFLTYFQNEAQLDKSGLPSDRFFAERPEGSVSTLKIQRTQQEDSAVYLCASGRKSDTQYFGPGTRLTVL.

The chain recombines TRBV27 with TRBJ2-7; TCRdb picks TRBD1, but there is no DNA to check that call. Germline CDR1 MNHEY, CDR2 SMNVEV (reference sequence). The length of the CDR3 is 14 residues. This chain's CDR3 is CASIGLGQSYEQYF.

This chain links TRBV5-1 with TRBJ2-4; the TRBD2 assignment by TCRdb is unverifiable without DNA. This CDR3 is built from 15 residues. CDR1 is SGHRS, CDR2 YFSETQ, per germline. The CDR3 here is CASSYTSGSLNIQYF.

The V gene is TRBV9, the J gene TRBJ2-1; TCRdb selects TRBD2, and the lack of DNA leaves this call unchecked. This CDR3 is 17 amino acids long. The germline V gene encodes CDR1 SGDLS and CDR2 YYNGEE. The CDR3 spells CASTSTGTSGRAGEQFF.

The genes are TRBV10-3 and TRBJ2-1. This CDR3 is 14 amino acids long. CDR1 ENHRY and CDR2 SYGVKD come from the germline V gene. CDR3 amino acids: CATLRPGSYNEQFF.

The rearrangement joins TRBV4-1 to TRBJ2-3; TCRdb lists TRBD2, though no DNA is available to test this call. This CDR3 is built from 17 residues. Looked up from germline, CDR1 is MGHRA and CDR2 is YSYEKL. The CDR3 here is CASSQAGTSGATDTQYF.

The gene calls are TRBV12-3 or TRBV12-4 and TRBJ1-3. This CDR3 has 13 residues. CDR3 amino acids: CASAGSLGNTIYF.

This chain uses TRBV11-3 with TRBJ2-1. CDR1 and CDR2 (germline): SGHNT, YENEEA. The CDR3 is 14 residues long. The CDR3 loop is CASKGATSYNEQFF. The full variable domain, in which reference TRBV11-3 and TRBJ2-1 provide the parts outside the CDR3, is EAGVVQSPRYKIIEKKQPVAFWCNPISGHNTLYWYLQNLGQGPELLIRYENEEAVDDSQLPKDRFSAERLKGVDSTLKIQPAELGDSAVYLCASKGATSYNEQFFGPGTRLTVL.

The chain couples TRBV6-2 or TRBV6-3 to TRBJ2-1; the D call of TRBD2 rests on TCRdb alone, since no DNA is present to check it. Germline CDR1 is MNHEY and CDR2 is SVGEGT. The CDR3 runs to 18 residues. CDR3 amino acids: CASTGLAGALNSYNEQFF.

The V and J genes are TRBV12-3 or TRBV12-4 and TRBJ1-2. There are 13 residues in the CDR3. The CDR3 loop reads CASSSLAVYGYTF.

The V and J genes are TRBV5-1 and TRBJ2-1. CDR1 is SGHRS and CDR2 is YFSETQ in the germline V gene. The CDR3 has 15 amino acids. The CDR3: CASSPQRGSYNEQFF.